This T cell receptor (beta chain) was recorded in a study of cytomegalovirus exposure and HLA in healthy donors. Findings of the study overall: HLA-A and HLA-B allele assignments for most subjects were reportedly predicted accurately using TCR beta sequences. The records held CMV serostatus as the only immune exposure information. It was likely that a cluster of highly shared sequence variants was a sequencing artifact.

This PCR relied on a set of 60 Vbeta primers and 13 Jbeta primers. Assay: immunoSEQ multiplex PCR; the TCRdb copy retains only in-frame clones and omits some. The table shows roughly 150,000 clones, with approximately 81% occurring only once. Notes on this clone: Antigen specificity is unknown.

The sequenced material came from PBMCs. This sequence originates from a woman aged 18-29 years in good health and CMV-seronegative.

In nucleotides, the CDR3 is TGTGCCAGCAGCTTGACTAGCGGGGGGGACCAAGAGACCCAGTACTTC. Residues: CASSLTSGGDQETQYF. The chain is built from TRBV5-4 and TRBJ2-5; TRBD2 agrees at 13 bases. This CDR3 comprises 16 residues. The germline CDR1 and CDR2 sequences are SGHNT and YYREEE (reference sequence). The V gene end was trimmed by 1 base and the J gene end by 0 bases; junction bases not matched to a gene: 0.